The 10 T cell receptor beta chains below come from one sample, sequenced in a study of post-analysis software for immune sequencing data. General observations from the study: Higher frequency in patients than in controls was seen for a handful of TRBV segments, with TRBV5-6, TRBV5-1 and TRBV20-1 among them.

Their cognate antigens are unknown. Carried by the TCR beta cDNA libraries were unique molecular identifiers. Each CDR3 protein is one row after TCRdb ran MiXCR on the PCR reads. The data contain about 460,000 distinct CDR3 sequences, nearly 45% of them seen just once; the ten biggest clones take up 9% to 14%. Sequenced input: blood. These receptors were collected from a girl aged 5-17 years with multiple sclerosis.

The sample holds a few counts of this clonotype. The V gene is TRBV4-1, the J gene TRBJ2-7; unclear D gene. Germline V gives CDR1 MGHRA, CDR2 YSYEKL. The CDR3 is 15 amino acids. V lost 1 base to trimming and J lost 1 base, with 11 bases between them. CDR3 sequence: CASSQVGSLSYEQYF. CDR3 DNA: TGCGCCAGCAGCCAAGTCGGGTCGTTATCCTACGAGCAGTACTTC.

This chain joins TRBV7-2 and TRBJ2-3; 11 bases are a match to TRBD2. The germline V gene encodes CDR1 SGHTA and CDR2 FQGNSA. The CDR3 loop spans 17 amino acids. After removal of 2 bases from V and 4 bases from J, the junction contained 8 bases not matched to a gene. CDR3 in DNA: TGTGCCAGCAGCTTACTAGCGGGAGGCCCCTTAGCAGATACGCAGTATTTT. It is translated as CASSLLAGGPLADTQYF.

The chain employs TRBV5-1 and TRBJ1-1, with D tentatively TRBD1 (6 bases). Per the germline V gene, CDR1 is SGHRS and CDR2 is YFSETQ. V was cut by 0 bases and J by 5 bases, with 11 bases left in between. The CDR3 sequence is 14 residues long. In nucleotides, the CDR3 is TGCGCCAGCAGCTTGGATACGAGGGGGACTGAAGCTTTCTTT. Translated, it gives CASSLDTRGTEAFF.

Only a few counts were recorded for this clonotype. This chain links TRBV7-9 with TRBJ2-1, with TRBD1 as a possible D gene (5 bases). CDR3 length equals 15 residues. Between the trimmed V and J ends, which lost 7 bases and 2 bases, there was a span of 15 bases. Germline loops: CDR1 SEHNR, CDR2 FQNEAQ (reference sequence). Here the CDR3 reads CASNTDSGTYNEQFF. The CDR3 coding sequence is TGTGCCAGCAACACCGACAGTGGCACCTACAATGAGCAGTTCTTC.

This clonotype was seen only a few times. This chain connects TRBV25-1 to TRBJ2-1, with TRBD2 matching 9 bases. The CDR3 runs to 15 residues. Germline-derived CDR1 and CDR2 are MGHDK and SYGVNS. V lost 5 bases to trimming and J lost 6 bases; unmatched junction nucleotides: 8. CDR3 bases: TGTGCCAGCAGTTGGGCTAGCGGGGACGGCAATGAGCAGTTCTTC. Its translation is CASSWASGDGNEQFF.

V usage is TRBV29-1 and J usage is TRBJ1-2, with D possibly being TRBD1 (6 bases). This CDR3 spans 14 amino acids. Germline CDR1 SQVTM, CDR2 ANQGSEA. V was clipped by 6 bases and J by 5 bases, with 19 bases between them. CDR3 residues: CSVEIPTTGYGYTF. CDR3 DNA: TGCAGCGTAGAGATCCCGACAACAGGGTATGGCTACACCTTC.

J is TRBJ2-4 and V is TRBV21-1; the D call of TRBD1 is as the table states it, not checked on the DNA. TRBV21-1 is listed as a pseudogene. CDR3 length: 14 amino acids. The CDR3 nucleotides are TGTGCCAGCAGCGGTTGGACACCCAAAAACATTCAGTACTTC. It yields the protein CASSGWTPKNIQYF.

This chain links TRBV28 with TRBJ2-5; TRBD2 aligns across 7 bases. Trimming cost V 7 bases and J 11 bases; bases outside gene matches: 16. The germline V gene has CDR1 MDHEN and CDR2 SYDVKM. The CDR3 has 14 residues. The CDR3 loop is CASTLEGGCNEQYF. CDR3 sequence (DNA): TGTGCCAGCACTTTGGAGGGAGGGTGCAATGAGCAGTACTTC. Together with reference TRBV28 and TRBJ2-5, the CDR3 gives the full variable domain: DVKVTQSSRYLVKRTGEKVFLECVQDMDHENMFWYRQDPGLGLRLIYFSYDVKMKEKGDIPEGYSVSREKKERFSLILESASTNQTSMYLCASTLEGGCNEQYFGPGTRLLVL.

On this clonotype: An end of the junction does not agree with germline; a read error may underlie this. V and J are TRBV10-3 and TRBJ2-6, with a possible D match to TRBD1 (5 bases). The CDR3 consists of 19 residues. Looked up from germline, CDR1 is ENHRY and CDR2 is SYGVKD. CDR3 nucleotides: TGTGCCATCAGTGACAAACGGTCACAGGTCAGGAAGGGTACCAACGTCCGGACTTTC. Its protein product is CAISDKRSQVRKGTNVRTF.

The chain couples TRBV7-6 to TRBJ2-1; D not resolved. Per germline, CDR1 SGHVS and CDR2 FNYEAQ. The CDR3 consists of 13 residues. V lost 5 bases to trimming and J lost 9 bases, with 14 bases between them. CDR3 nucleotide sequence: TGTGCCAGCAGCCTCTCGAGGATCGGTGAGCAGTTCTTC. Translating gives CASSLSRIGEQFF.